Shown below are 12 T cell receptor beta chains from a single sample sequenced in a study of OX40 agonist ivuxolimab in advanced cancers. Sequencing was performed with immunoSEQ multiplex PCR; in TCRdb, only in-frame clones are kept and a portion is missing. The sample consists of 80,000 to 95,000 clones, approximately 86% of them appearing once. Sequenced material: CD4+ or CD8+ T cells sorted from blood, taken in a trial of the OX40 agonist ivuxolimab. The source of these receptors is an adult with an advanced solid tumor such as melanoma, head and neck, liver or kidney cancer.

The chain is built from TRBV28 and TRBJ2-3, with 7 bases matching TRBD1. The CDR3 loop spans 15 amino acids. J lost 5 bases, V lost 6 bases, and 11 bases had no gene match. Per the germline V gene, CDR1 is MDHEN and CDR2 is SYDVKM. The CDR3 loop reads CASSPTGERGDTQYF. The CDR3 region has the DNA TGTGCCAGCAGCCCTACAGGGGAACGGGGAGATACGCAGTATTTT. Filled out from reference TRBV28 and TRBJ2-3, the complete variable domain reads DVKVTQSSRYLVKRTGEKVFLECVQDMDHENMFWYRQDPGLGLRLIYFSYDVKMKEKGDIPEGYSVSREKKERFSLILESASTNQTSMYLCASSPTGERGDTQYFGPGTRLTVL.

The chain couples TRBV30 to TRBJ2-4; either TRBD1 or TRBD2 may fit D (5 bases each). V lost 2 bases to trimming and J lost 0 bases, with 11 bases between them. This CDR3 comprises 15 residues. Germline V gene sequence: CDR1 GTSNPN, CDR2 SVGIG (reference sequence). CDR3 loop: CAWSLGAGAKNIQYF. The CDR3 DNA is TGTGCCTGGAGTCTTGGGGCGGGAGCCAAAAACATTCAGTACTTC.

The CDR3 loop is CATLPTGGDSGELFF. The CDR3 DNA follows: TGCGCCACCCTACCGACAGGGGGCGATTCCGGGGAGCTGTTTTTT. This chain connects TRBV5-1 to TRBJ2-2, with 10 bases aligning to TRBD1. V lost 9 bases and J lost 6; bases outside the gene matches: 11. The length of the CDR3 is 15 residues. Germline CDR1 and CDR2: SGHRS and YFSETQ. The variable domain in full, completed from reference TRBV5-1 and TRBJ2-2, reads KAGVTQTPRYLIKTRGQQVTLSCSPISGHRSVSWYQQTPGQGLQFLFEYFSETQRNKGNFPGRFSGRQFSNSRSEMNVSTLELGDSALYLCATLPTGGDSGELFFGEGSRLTVL.

Here the CDR3 reads CASRARDGNYGYTF. CDR3 bases: TGTGCCAGCAGAGCAAGGGACGGTAACTATGGCTACACCTTC. This chain uses TRBV6-5 with TRBJ1-2; D may be TRBD1 (5 bases). The CDR3 is made up of 14 amino acids. Germline V gives CDR1 MNHEY, CDR2 SVGAGI. The V end lost 6 bases, the J end lost 1 base, and 12 bases lay between the germline ends.

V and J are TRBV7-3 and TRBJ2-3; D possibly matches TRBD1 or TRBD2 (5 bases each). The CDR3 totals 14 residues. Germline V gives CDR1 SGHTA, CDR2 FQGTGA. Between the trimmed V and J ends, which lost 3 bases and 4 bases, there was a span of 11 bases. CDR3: CASSLGTAADTQYF. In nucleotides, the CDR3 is TGTGCCAGCAGCTTGGGGACGGCCGCAGATACGCAGTATTTT.

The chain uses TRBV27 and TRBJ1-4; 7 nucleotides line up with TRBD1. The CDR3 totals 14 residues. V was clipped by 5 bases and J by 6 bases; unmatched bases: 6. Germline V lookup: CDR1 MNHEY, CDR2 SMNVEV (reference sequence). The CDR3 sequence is CASSRAGGDEKLFF. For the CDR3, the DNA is TGTGCCAGCAGTAGGGCAGGGGGGGATGAAAAACTGTTTTTT.

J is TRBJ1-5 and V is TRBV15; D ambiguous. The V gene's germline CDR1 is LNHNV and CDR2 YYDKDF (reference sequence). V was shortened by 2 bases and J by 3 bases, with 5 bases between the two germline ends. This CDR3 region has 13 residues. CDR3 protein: CATSRQANQPQHF. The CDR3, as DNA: TGTGCCACCAGCAGACAGGCCAATCAGCCCCAGCATTTT.

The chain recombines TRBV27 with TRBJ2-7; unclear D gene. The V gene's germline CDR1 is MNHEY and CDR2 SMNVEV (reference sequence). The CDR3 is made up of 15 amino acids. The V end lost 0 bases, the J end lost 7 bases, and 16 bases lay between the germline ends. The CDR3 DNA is TGTGCCAGCAGTTTATCGTGGGCCCTTTGGGGAGAGCAGTACTTC. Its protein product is CASSLSWALWGEQYF.

For the CDR3, the DNA is TGTGCCAGCAGCTCGGCCGTAGGGGCCCCCAGCTCCTACAATGAGCAGTTCTTC. This codes for CASSSAVGAPSSYNEQFF. This chain links TRBV11-1 with TRBJ2-1, with D possibly TRBD1 on 5 matching bases. V gave up 4 bases and J gave up 0 bases, with 19 bases separating them. The CDR3 spans 18 residues. Germline-derived CDR1 and CDR2 are SGHAT and FQDESV (reference sequence).

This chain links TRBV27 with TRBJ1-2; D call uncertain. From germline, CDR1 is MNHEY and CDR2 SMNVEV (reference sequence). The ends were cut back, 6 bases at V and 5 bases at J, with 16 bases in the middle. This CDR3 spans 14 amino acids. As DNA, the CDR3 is TGTGCCAGCAGCTCGGACCGTTGGTTTTATGGCTACACCTTC. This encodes CASSSDRWFYGYTF.

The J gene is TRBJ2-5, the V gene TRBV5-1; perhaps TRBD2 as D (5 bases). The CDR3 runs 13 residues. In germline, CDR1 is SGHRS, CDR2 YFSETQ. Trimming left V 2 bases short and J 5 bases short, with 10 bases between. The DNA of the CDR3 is TGCGCCAGCAGCTTTCAGAGGGATGAGACCCAGTACTTC. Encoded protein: CASSFQRDETQYF.

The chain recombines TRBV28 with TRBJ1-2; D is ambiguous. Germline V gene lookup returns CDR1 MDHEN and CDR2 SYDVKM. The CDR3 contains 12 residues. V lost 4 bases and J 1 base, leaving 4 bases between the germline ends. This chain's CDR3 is CASSWGNYGYTF. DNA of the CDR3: TGTGCCAGCAGTTGGGGTAACTATGGCTACACCTTC.